This record concerns one T cell receptor (beta chain) sequence. Germline lookup yields CDR1 SGHTA and CDR2 FQGNSA. CDR3 length: 18 amino acids. Trimming shortened V by 2 bases and J by 0 bases, and 20 bases separated the two germline ends. This sample is drawn from a study of T cell changes during pregnancy in multiple sclerosis. TCRdb keeps only in-frame clones here, not all; method: immunoSEQ multiplex PCR. The table lists 69,000 or so clones, approximately 91% of them singletons. The origin of this receptor is a female donor with multiple sclerosis, enrolled in a pregnancy study. The chain carries TRBV7-2 and TRBJ2-7, with D possibly matching TRBD2 (6 bases). Sequences were derived from peripheral blood, sampled in the third trimester of pregnancy. CDR3 nucleotide sequence: TGTGCCAGCAGCTTAATGAGCGGTGTATCTAGCGCCTCCTACGAGCAGTACTTC. It specifies CASSLMSGVSSASYEQYF.